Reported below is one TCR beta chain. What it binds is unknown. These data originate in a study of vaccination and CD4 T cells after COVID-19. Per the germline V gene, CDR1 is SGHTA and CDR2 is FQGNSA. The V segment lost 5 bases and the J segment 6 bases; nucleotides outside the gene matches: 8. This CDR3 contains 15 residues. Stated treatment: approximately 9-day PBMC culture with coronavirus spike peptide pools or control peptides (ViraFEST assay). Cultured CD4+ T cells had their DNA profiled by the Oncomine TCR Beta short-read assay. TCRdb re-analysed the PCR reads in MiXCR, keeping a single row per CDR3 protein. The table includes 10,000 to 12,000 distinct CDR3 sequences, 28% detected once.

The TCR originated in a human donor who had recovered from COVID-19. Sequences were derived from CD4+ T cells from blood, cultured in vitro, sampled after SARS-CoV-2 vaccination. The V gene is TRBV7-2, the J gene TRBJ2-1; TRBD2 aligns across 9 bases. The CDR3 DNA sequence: TGTGCCAGCAGCCGGCGGACTAGCGAGTCCAATGAGCAGTTCTTC. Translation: CASSRRTSESNEQFF.